Here is one T cell receptor (beta chain) with its context. What this receptor recognizes is not known. No base quality values were provided; no much bigger clone lies one nucleotide off. The data were taken from a study of OX40 agonist ivuxolimab in advanced cancers. Regarding the research as a whole: Ivuxolimab was an agonistic, fully human IgG2 monoclonal antibody directed against OX40 (CD134), a costimulatory receptor. Intravenous ivuxolimab was administered to patients every 2 weeks at six dose levels: 0.01, 0.1, 0.3, 1.5, 3 and 10 mg/kg. Of the approximately 50 dose-escalation patients, hepatocellular carcinoma was present in some 19, melanoma in around 15, renal cell carcinoma in 9 and head and neck cancer in 9. In the dose-escalation cohort, 70% to 85% of patients were male, and the mean age was roughly 60 years with a range of roughly 23 to 79. Patients were allowed to have had prior anti-PD-1, anti-PD-L1 or anti-CTLA-4 therapy, and approximately 40% of the dose-escalation patients had been treated with checkpoint inhibitors. Partial responses occurred in three dose-escalation patients: two with cutaneous melanoma and one with hepatocellular carcinoma. The purpose of peripheral TCRbeta sequencing was to test whether ivuxolimab changed TCR sequence diversity and led to clonal T-cell expansion. The paper covers the monotherapy dose-escalation part of the phase I ivuxolimab trial, which included N ≈ 57 patients.

For sequencing of the TCRbeta CDR3 region, genomic DNA was extracted from the sorted cells. TCRbeta CDR3 regions were sequenced using the immunoSEQ Assay. In its TCRdb copy, this immuneACCESS table keeps in-frame sequences only and misses some clones. Where compared with another copy, unresolved V genes explain less than half of these, and the others have no known cause. The table for this sample lists 70,000 to 90,000 clones; 85% to 90% of them were counted only once. The ten largest clonotypes hold under 15% of the sample. The trial excluded patients who had a history of autoimmune disease or were on systemic immunosuppression. Peripheral blood for TCR sequencing was drawn from every dose cohort at baseline, at cycle 4 day 1 and at cycle 7 day 1. The samples were drawn from a first-in-human, open-label, multicenter phase I dose-escalation trial of ivuxolimab. Adults with locally advanced or metastatic melanoma, renal cell, hepatocellular, or head and neck squamous cell carcinoma were enrolled in the trial. CD4+ and CD8+ T cells were sorted separately from peripheral blood before TCR sequencing.

CDR1 and CDR2 are drawn from the germline V gene: MGHRA, YSYEKL. For this chain, trimming is 4 bases at the V end and 6 bases at the J end, and the number of junction bases without a gene match is 1. The CDR3, cysteine through phenylalanine, is 13 amino acids long. CDR3 DNA only is kept here, 39 bases in frame from base 1. Paper-wide results and their limitations: After ivuxolimab, expanded clones were on average more numerous among CD8+ T cells than among CD4+ T cells. Low levels of normalized T-cell clonal expansion were also seen in some patients who did not respond. Clonal expansion of both CD4+ and CD8+ blood T cells was observed from baseline to week 6 at doses 0.1 to 3.0 mg/kg. In the 0.1-3.0 mg/kg groups, partial responders were among the patients with the lowest normalized peripheral clonal expansion, particularly in CD8+ T cells. Antigen specificity was not determined for the clonally expanded peripheral T cells.

The clonotype originates from an adult with an advanced solid tumor such as melanoma, head and neck, liver or kidney cancer. The sequencing used CD4+ or CD8+ T cells sorted from blood, collected in a trial of the OX40 agonist ivuxolimab. The chain was built from TRBV4-1 and TRBJ1-5; 9 bases in the middle match TRBD1. The nucleotide sequence is given as TGCGCCAGCAGCCGGGACAGGGCTCAGCCCCAGCATTTT. The resulting protein is CASSRDRAQPQHF.